This TCR beta chain was profiled in a study of CD8+CD57+ T cells in acquired aplastic anemia. For the study at large: When averaged, DNA from sorted CD4+ and CD8+ cells came to approximately 3 ug.

Individuals selected for sequencing had exhibited CD8+CD57+ cell expansion on flow cytometry. No therapy was given to patients before blood sampling. General observations from the study: Found in both controls and patients were twenty-nine CD8+ CDR3 sequences.

The template used for profiling TCR beta VDJ and CDR3 was genomic DNA. From the reads, TCRdb called clonotypes with MiXCR, one entry per CDR3 protein. Of approximately 300,000 distinct CDR3 sequences in the sample, about three fifths were seen once. Details on this clonotype: The antigen is unknown.

The CDR3 consists of 14 residues. Germline trimming cut 5 bases from V and 9 bases from J; bases unmatched to any gene: 5. The germline gives CDR1 SEHNR, CDR2 FQNEAQ (reference sequence). The clonotype was recovered from a human donor with aplastic anemia. The sequenced sample was sorted CD4+, CD8+, or CD8+CD57+ T cells (not recorded which) from PBMCs. The V and J genes are TRBV7-9 and TRBJ1-6, with 9 bases aligning to TRBD1. For the CDR3, the DNA is TGTGCCAGCAGCAGTGGGACAGGGACTTCACCCCTCCACTTT. It codes for CASSSGTGTSPLHF.